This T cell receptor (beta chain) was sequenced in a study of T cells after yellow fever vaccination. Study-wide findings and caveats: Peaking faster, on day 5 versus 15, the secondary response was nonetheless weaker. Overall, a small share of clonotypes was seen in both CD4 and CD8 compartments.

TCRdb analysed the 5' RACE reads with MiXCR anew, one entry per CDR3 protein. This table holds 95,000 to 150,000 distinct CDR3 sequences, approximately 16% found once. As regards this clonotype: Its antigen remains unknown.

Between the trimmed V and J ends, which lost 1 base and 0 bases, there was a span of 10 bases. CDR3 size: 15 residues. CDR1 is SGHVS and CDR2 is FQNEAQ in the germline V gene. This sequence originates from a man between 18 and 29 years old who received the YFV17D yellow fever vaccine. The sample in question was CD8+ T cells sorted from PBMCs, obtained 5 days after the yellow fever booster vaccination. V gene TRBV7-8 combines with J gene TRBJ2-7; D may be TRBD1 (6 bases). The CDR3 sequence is CASSLGAGVSYEQYV. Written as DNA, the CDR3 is TGTGCCAGCAGCTTAGGGGCAGGGGTCTCCTACGAGCAGTACGTC.